This T cell receptor (beta chain) was profiled in a study of blood T cells in healthy people across ages (dated by TCRdb to the mid-2010s). Regarding the complete study: Template switching captured roughly one uniquely barcoded TCR beta cDNA molecule per two T cells in model experiments. Donors were grouped into four age groups: young (average roughly 17 years), middle-aged (roughly 37), aged (around 60) and long-lived (less than 85). Age-related changes in TCR beta repertoire diversity were measured in the study by deep sequencing normalized with unique cDNA molecular identifiers. Using the same blood draw, the study looked at two additional independent replicas of 1 million unique cDNA reads for two donors, one aged 18 to 29 and the other aged 80 or older. To avoid experimental bias, donors of different ages were spread randomly across the sequencing lanes.

The 39 donors, aged about 6 to 95 years, were systemically healthy Caucasian individuals from Russia. Approximately 10 milliliters of peripheral blood were collected from each donor into EDTA-treated Vacutainer tubes. Ficoll-Paque density-gradient centrifugation was used to isolate PBMCs, with at least 6.5 million per sample. Total RNA, at least 6 micrograms per sample, was extracted from PBMCs with Trizol reagent. Naive CD45RAhigh/CD27high T cell percentages were measured by flow cytometry on a PBMC aliquot from every donor. Notes on this clonotype: The antigen it binds to is not known. Within one base of it there is no much larger clone, and no base qualities were kept.

Unmatched junction bases come to 4, with V trimmed by 3 bases and J by 3 bases. In the germline V gene, CDR1 corresponds to SGHRS and CDR2 to YFSETQ. The CDR3 spans 15 residues, from the cysteine through the phenylalanine. The retained sequence is limited to the CDR3, 45 bases, with the frame set at the first base. Library preparation used 5' RACE. Sequencing was performed on an Illumina HiSeq 2500. The second PCR ran for roughly 7 to 11 cycles and used a J-beta primer mix along with a sample-barcoded 5' primer. A template-switch 5' adaptor carrying 12 random nucleotides introduced a unique molecular identifier onto each TCR beta cDNA molecule. Each sample yielded at least 2.5 million CDR3-containing paired-end reads. All of the RNA was converted into first-strand cDNA using the Mint cDNA synthesis kit, with a TRBC-specific oligonucleotide serving as the primer. After uracil-DNA glycosylase treatment, a first 18-cycle PCR used universal primers M1SS and BC2_uni_R on all cDNA. For the original study's pipeline: Normalization of each sample was performed by random selection of 1 million high-quality reads, each carrying a distinct molecular identifier. Instead of being binned into consensus sequences, reads with shared molecular identifiers were discarded. CDR3 identification, clonotype clustering and error correction used MiTCR with a Q25 quality threshold and the strictest error-elimination algorithm. A nonparametric unseen species model using Euler transformation provided a lower-bound estimate of total TCR beta diversity. TCRdb reprocessing: public reads trimmed at Q25 with fastp, clones called with MiXCR, in-frame beta chains kept. Entries that share a CDR3 protein sequence are merged under the most common genes and DNA. What appears here as the V and J calls and clone size reflects TCRdb's work, not the paper's. This sample is represented by hundreds of thousands of distinct CDR3 sequences; under 70% of them were singletons. Of the sample, 30% to 45% is held by the ten largest clones.

General findings and caveats noted by the study authors: The percentage of naive T cells measured by flow cytometry correlated strongly with observed TCR beta diversity. The long-lived group showed more naive CD4+ T cells, fewer expanded clones and increased TCR diversity than the aged group, suggesting age selection. Observed TCR beta diversity per million T cells fell roughly linearly with age, and a significant reduction was already apparent by age around 44. Because profiling used bulk unsorted PBMCs, naive and antigen-experienced compartments could not be compared conclusively. Donor CMV infection status was unknown, potentially confounding age-related changes in expanded clonotypes. Estimates of total diversity based on one million sequenced T cells were considered lower bounds and underestimates.

The chain is encoded by TRBV5-1 joined to TRBJ1-4, and 8 bases in between align with TRBD1. The source of this sequence is a man in his sixties in good health. Sequenced material: blood. The CDR3 region has the sequence CASSYDRGSNEKLFF. The bases read TGCGCCAGCAGCTACGACAGGGGATCTAATGAAAAACTGTTTTTT. The full variable domain, with segments outside the CDR3 supplied by the reference TRBV5-1 and TRBJ1-4 proteins, appears as KAGVTQTPRYLIKTRGQQVTLSCSPISGHRSVSWYQQTPGQGLQFLFEYFSETQRNKGNFPGRFSGRQFSNSRSEMNVSTLELGDSALYLCASSYDRGSNEKLFFGSGTQLSVL.